One sample yielded the 30 T cell receptor beta chains listed below, sequenced in a study of T cell responses to AZD1222 COVID-19 vaccine. The data were produced by immunoSEQ multiplex PCR, yet TCRdb's version contains in-frame clones alone and is incomplete. The sample has about 100,000 clones, approximately 86% seen once. Sequences were derived from peripheral blood, sampled on day 0 of AZD1222 vaccination. The receptors were gathered from an adult in good health.

The chain is built from TRBV11-3 and TRBJ1-1, with D hard to call. Per germline, CDR1 SGHNT and CDR2 YENEEA. The CDR3 runs 13 residues. Deletions cut 3 bases from V and 1 base from J, with 6 bases between. The CDR3 nucleotides are TGTGCCAGCAGCTTCCAGCGGAACACTGAAGCTTTCTTT. It is translated as CASSFQRNTEAFF. The variable domain in full, with the rest retrieved from reference TRBV11-3 and TRBJ1-1, is EAGVVQSPRYKIIEKKQPVAFWCNPISGHNTLYWYLQNLGQGPELLIRYENEEAVDDSQLPKDRFSAERLKGVDSTLKIQPAELGDSAVYLCASSFQRNTEAFFGQGTRLTVV.

This clone occurred a few times. The rearrangement uses TRBV29-1 and TRBJ1-2; D perhaps matches TRBD1 (5 bases). Trimming left V 4 bases short and J 6 bases short, with 9 bases between. CDR3 length equals 11 residues. CDR1 and CDR2 (germline): SQVTM, ANQGSEA. The CDR3, as DNA: TGCAGCGTTGGGGGGTTGCATGGCTACACCTTC. Protein product: CSVGGLHGYTF.

The chain is built from TRBV24-1 and TRBJ2-3; TRBD2 aligns across 7 bases. The germline V gene encodes CDR1 KGHDR and CDR2 SFDVKD. V gave up 4 bases and J gave up 8 bases; unmatched junction bases: 5. CDR3 length: 13 residues. DNA of the CDR3: TGTGCCACCAGTGACCTCTCGGGGGGTACGCAGTATTTT. It specifies CATSDLSGGTQYF.

This clone was seen once. CDR3 region: CASSNYSNEQFF. DNA for the CDR3: TGTGCCAGCAGCAATTATTCCAATGAGCAGTTCTTC. This chain connects TRBV7-3 to TRBJ2-1; D not resolved. From germline, CDR1 is SGHTA and CDR2 FQGTGA. V was shortened by 5 bases and J by 6 bases, with 8 bases between the two germline ends. This CDR3 region has 12 residues.

This clone has a handful of counts. The chain has TRBV10-2 and TRBJ2-5, with 9 bases aligning to TRBD2. V gave up 9 bases and J gave up 5 bases; unmatched junction bases: 4. The CDR3 sequence is 12 residues long. Germline V gene lookup returns CDR1 WSHSY and CDR2 SAAADI. The CDR3 region is CASLAGVETQYF. CDR3 sequence (DNA): TGCGCCAGTTTAGCGGGAGTCGAGACCCAGTACTTC.

This chain connects TRBV9 to TRBJ1-2, with D uncertain. Germline CDR1 is SGDLS and CDR2 is YYNGEE. The CDR3 sequence is 14 residues long. V shed 0 bases and J shed 1 base, with 7 bases lying between them. This chain's CDR3 is CASSVDLFNYGYTF. The CDR3 DNA reads TGTGCCAGCAGCGTAGACCTCTTTAACTATGGCTACACCTTC. The full variable domain, rest sourced from reference TRBV9 and TRBJ1-2, is DSGVTQTPKHLITATGQRVTLRCSPRSGDLSVYWYQQSLDQGLQFLIQYYNGEERAKGNILERFSAQQFPDLHSELNLSSLELGDSALYFCASSVDLFNYGYTFGSGTRLTVV.

This chain connects TRBV7-2 to TRBJ2-2; D not certain. This CDR3 is built from 16 residues. The V and J ends lost 1 base and 1 base respectively, with 10 bases between them. Germline lookup yields CDR1 SGHTA and CDR2 FQGNSA. The CDR3 spells CASSLGATRNTGELFF. The CDR3 DNA reads as TGTGCCAGCAGCTTAGGGGCGACAAGGAACACCGGGGAGCTGTTTTTT.

The J gene is TRBJ2-3, the V gene TRBV29-1; 12 nucleotides line up with TRBD2. V lost 7 bases to trimming and J lost 4 bases; unmatched junction nucleotides: 6. Germline V gene lookup returns CDR1 SQVTM and CDR2 ANQGSEA. This CDR3 is built from 14 residues. CDR3 in amino acids: CSAALAGGPDTQYF. For the CDR3, the DNA is TGCAGCGCTGCTCTAGCGGGAGGGCCAGATACGCAGTATTTT.

This clone was picked up a small number of times. The rearrangement uses TRBV30 and TRBJ1-3, with D perhaps matching TRBD1 (6 bases). Trimming took off 1 base at V and 4 bases at J, with 14 bases between the two ends. The CDR3 length is 15 residues. Germline assignment: CDR1 GTSNPN and CDR2 SVGIG (reference sequence). The CDR3 region has the DNA TGTGCCTGGAGTGGGAGACAGGAGTGGGGAAACACCATATATTTT. Its translation: CAWSGRQEWGNTIYF.

The chain couples TRBV11-3 to TRBJ2-7; D might be TRBD2 (5 bases). Germline values: CDR1 SGHNT, CDR2 YENEEA. V dropped 8 bases and J dropped 2 bases, with 10 bases sitting between them. The CDR3 totals 12 residues. The CDR3 reads CASRTGTYEQYF. The CDR3 DNA is TGTGCCAGCCGGACGGGAACCTACGAGCAGTACTTC. Full variable domain (remainder filled in from reference TRBV11-3 and TRBJ2-7): EAGVVQSPRYKIIEKKQPVAFWCNPISGHNTLYWYLQNLGQGPELLIRYENEEAVDDSQLPKDRFSAERLKGVDSTLKIQPAELGDSAVYLCASRTGTYEQYFGPGTRLTVT.

The V call is TRBV5-4, the J call TRBJ2-3; TRBD1 is a possible D gene (6 bases). Germline-derived CDR1 and CDR2 are SGHNT and YYREEE (reference sequence). With 0 bases removed from V and 6 bases from J, the gap between germline ends came to 11 bases. This CDR3 is built from 14 residues. Here the CDR3 reads CASSLASDRDTQYF. CDR3 sequence (DNA): TGTGCCAGCAGCTTGGCCTCCGACAGGGATACGCAGTATTTT. Full variable domain (remainder filled in from reference TRBV5-4 and TRBJ2-3): ETGVTQSPTHLIKTRGQQVTLRCSSQSGHNTVSWYQQALGQGPQFIFQYYREEENGRGNFPPRFSGLQFPNYSSELNVNALELDDSALYLCASSLASDRDTQYFGPGTRLTVL.

CDR3 in DNA: TGTGCCAGTAGCCCTAGCGGGAGGGAGACCCAGTACTTC. Protein product: CASSPSGRETQYF. The chain employs TRBV19 and TRBJ2-5; 11 positions match TRBD2. The CDR3 runs 13 residues. Germline V gene lookup returns CDR1 LNHDA and CDR2 SQIVND (reference sequence). V shed 6 bases and J 5 bases; nucleotides not matched to a gene: 2.

About this clone itself: Other DNA sequences in the sample encode the same CDR3. The rearrangement joins TRBV29-1 to TRBJ1-5; D is perhaps TRBD1 (5 bases). The ends were cut back, 5 bases at V and 4 bases at J, with 12 bases in the middle. The V gene's germline CDR1 is SQVTM and CDR2 ANQGSEA. The CDR3 runs to 13 residues. CDR3 DNA: TGCAGCGTTAGAGACGGGGGTAATCAGCCCCAGCATTTT. This gives the protein CSVRDGGNQPQHF.

The chain links TRBV27 to TRBJ2-7; perhaps TRBD1 as D (6 bases). The V end lost 4 bases, the J end lost 0 bases, and 16 bases lay between the germline ends. Per the germline V gene, CDR1 is MNHEY and CDR2 is SMNVEV (reference sequence). The CDR3 loop spans 16 amino acids. This CDR3 reads CASSSNLGADSYEQYF. The CDR3 nucleotides are TGTGCCAGCAGTTCCAACTTGGGGGCTGACTCCTACGAGCAGTACTTC.

The chain uses TRBV7-8 and TRBJ2-3, with D tentatively TRBD1 (5 bases). Germline V gives CDR1 SGHVS, CDR2 FQNEAQ. The CDR3 spans 15 residues. Trimming shortened V by 0 bases and J by 1 base, and 8 bases separated the two germline ends. In DNA, the CDR3 is TGTGCCAGCAGCTTAGCGGTGACAGGCACAGATACGCAGTATTTT. It is translated as CASSLAVTGTDTQYF.

The V call is TRBV5-1, the J call TRBJ1-1; a possible D gene is TRBD1 (6 bases). The germline V gene has CDR1 SGHRS and CDR2 YFSETQ. This CDR3 comprises 13 residues. Trimming cost V 4 bases and J 1 base, with 8 bases left between them. The DNA of the CDR3 is TGCGCCAGCAGCCAGGACAGGAACACTGAAGCTTTCTTT. This encodes CASSQDRNTEAFF.

V is TRBV9 and J is TRBJ2-2; perhaps D is TRBD1 or TRBD2 (5 bases each). Germline-derived CDR1 and CDR2 are SGDLS and YYNGEE. This CDR3 has 16 amino acids. V shed 6 bases and J shed 7 bases, with 22 bases lying between them. CDR3 nucleotide sequence: TGTGCCAGCACCAGACGGGGACCAGGTTCAGGCGGGGAGCTGTTTTTT. Encoded protein: CASTRRGPGSGGELFF.

The CDR3 nucleotides read TGTGCCAGCAGGGAGGGGCTAGCCAAAAACATTCAGTACTTC. Its protein product is CASREGLAKNIQYF. This chain joins TRBV13 and TRBJ2-4; TRBD2 is a possible D gene (6 bases). Germline CDR1 and CDR2: PRHDT and FYEKMQ (reference sequence). The germline V and J ends were trimmed by 6 bases and 0 bases, with 9 bases remaining between them. The length of the CDR3 is 14 residues.

The rearrangement joins TRBV6-5 to TRBJ1-2; maybe TRBD1 (5 bases). Germline V lookup: CDR1 MNHEY, CDR2 SVGAGI. The CDR3 has 15 residues. V was trimmed by 2 bases and J by 7 bases, leaving 17 bases between them. The CDR3 is CASSYGFGGESGYTF. In DNA, the CDR3 is TGTGCCAGCAGTTACGGTTTCGGGGGAGAGAGTGGCTACACCTTC.

This clone has only one observation. The chain links TRBV11-1 to TRBJ1-2; possibly TRBD1 for D (6 bases). The V gene lost 1 base and the J gene lost 5 bases, with 8 bases spanning the gap. Germline V gene lookup returns CDR1 SGHAT and CDR2 FQDESV (reference sequence). The CDR3 has 13 amino acids. DNA of the CDR3: TGTGCCAGCAGCTTAGGCCAGGGGTATGGCTACACCTTC. Its translation: CASSLGQGYGYTF.

V is TRBV5-4 and J is TRBJ1-2, with a tentative D call TRBD1 (6 bases). Per germline, CDR1 SGHNT and CDR2 YYREEE (reference sequence). The CDR3 is 14 amino acids. V lost 4 bases to trimming and J lost 4 bases, with 14 bases between them. CDR3 in amino acids: CASSKDRTSYGYTF. CDR3 in DNA: TGTGCCAGCAGCAAAGACAGGACGTCCTATGGCTACACCTTC.

CDR3 loop: CASSEVGSEGEKLFF. CDR3 nucleotide sequence: TGTGCCAGCAGTGAAGTAGGATCAGAAGGGGAAAAACTGTTTTTT. The genes are TRBV2 and TRBJ1-4; no firm D call. This CDR3 spans 15 amino acids. The V gene's germline CDR1 is SNHLY and CDR2 FYNNEI. Deletions cut 1 base from V and 8 bases from J, with 14 bases between.

The V call is TRBV29-1, the J call TRBJ2-1; D gene unclear. Deletions cut 4 bases from V and 0 bases from J, with 13 bases between. Germline values: CDR1 SQVTM, CDR2 ANQGSEA. The CDR3 totals 15 residues. The CDR3 DNA sequence: TGCAGCGTTGGTGATGGGTGGAGCTCCTACAATGAGCAGTTCTTC. Its translation is CSVGDGWSSYNEQFF.

This clone was observed once. The germline gene is not matched at one end of the junction; a read error may be the cause. The chain couples TRBV15 to TRBJ1-3; D is unclear. The CDR3 runs to 13 residues. Germline V CDR1 and CDR2: LNHNV, YYDKDF (reference sequence). The CDR3 sequence is CATSGDAGNTIYF. CDR3 nucleotides: TGTGCCACCAGCGGAGACGCTGGAAACACCATATATTTT.

This chain joins TRBV4-2 and TRBJ1-2; D ambiguous. The germline V gene encodes CDR1 LGHNA and CDR2 YNFKEQ. V lost 4 bases and J 6 bases, leaving 18 bases between the germline ends. The CDR3 is 15 amino acids. CDR3 amino acids: CASSLYAGSTHGYTF. In DNA form, the CDR3 reads TGTGCCAGCAGCCTCTATGCAGGATCCACCCATGGCTACACCTTC.

This chain connects TRBV5-1 to TRBJ2-5, with a weak D call TRBD1 (6 bases). In germline, CDR1 is SGHRS, CDR2 YFSETQ. V lost 4 bases to trimming and J lost 1 base, with 11 bases between them. This CDR3 region has 14 residues. The chain's CDR3 is CASSPRQAQETQYF. CDR3 nucleotides: TGCGCCAGCAGCCCCAGACAGGCCCAAGAGACCCAGTACTTC.

The V gene is TRBV2, the J gene TRBJ2-7; 11 bases are shared with TRBD1. This CDR3 region has 14 residues. The germline V gene has CDR1 SNHLY and CDR2 FYNNEI. J lost 8 bases, V lost 6 bases, and 9 bases had no gene match. The CDR3 protein is CASSDTGTGGQQYF. Here the CDR3 DNA reads TGTGCCAGCAGCGACACCGGGACAGGGGGTCAGCAGTACTTC.

This chain connects TRBV6-1 to TRBJ2-7; weak D call: TRBD1 (6 bases). The CDR3 consists of 17 residues. Trimming left V 1 base short and J 0 bases short, with 16 bases between. From germline, CDR1 is MNHNS and CDR2 SASEGT. CDR3: CASSEEAVGTLSYEQYF. In DNA form, the CDR3 reads TGTGCCAGCAGTGAAGAAGCTGTTGGGACACTCTCCTACGAGCAGTACTTC.

In the case of this clone: At one end the junction does not follow the germline gene, possibly because of a read error. The V gene is TRBV7-9, the J gene TRBJ2-1; 12 bases line up with TRBD2. CDR3 length: 14 residues. Germline lookup yields CDR1 SEHNR and CDR2 FQNEAQ (reference sequence). CDR3 loop: CASSFTSGGMRNLF. CDR3 sequence (DNA): TGTGCCAGCAGCTTTACTAGCGGGGGGATGAGAAATCTCTTC.

The chain links TRBV5-1 to TRBJ1-3; D unresolved. Germline assignment: CDR1 SGHRS and CDR2 YFSETQ. Trimming shortened V by 2 bases and J by 2 bases, and 14 bases separated the two germline ends. The CDR3 extends over 16 amino acids. CDR3 loop: CASSLVGLEAGNTIYF. DNA for the CDR3: TGCGCCAGCAGCTTAGTGGGGTTAGAGGCTGGAAACACCATATATTTT.